This T cell receptor (beta chain) was identified in a study of cytomegalovirus exposure and HLA in healthy donors. Details on this clone: Its antigen remains unidentified.

Study-wide results and limits: A cluster of highly shared sequence variants was likely a sequencing artifact. HLA allele associations emerged for about 16,000 TCR beta sequences in a later analysis, at 0.05 false discovery rate.

PCR primers comprised 60 Vbeta and 13 Jbeta primers. The assay was immunoSEQ multiplex PCR, and TCRdb's table has in-frame clones only and misses some. This table holds 130,000 to 150,000 clones. The sequence came from a man aged 40-49 years in good health and CMV-seronegative. Sequences were obtained from PBMCs.

The chain's CDR3 is CASSLGRLFSTDTQYF. DNA of the CDR3: TGTGCCAGCAGCTTGGGAAGACTTTTTAGCACAGATACGCAGTATTTT. The V gene is TRBV5-5, the J gene TRBJ2-3; no clear D gene. CDR3 size: 16 residues. The V end was cut by 0 bases, the J end by 0 bases, with 11 bases between. The germline V gene encodes CDR1 SGHKS and CDR2 YYEKEE (reference sequence).